This passage covers 9 T cell receptor beta chains from one sample sequenced in a study of cytomegalovirus exposure and HLA in healthy donors. In the PCR, 60 Vbeta and 13 Jbeta primers were used. Some clones are missing from TCRdb's copy, which holds only in-frame ones; the method was immunoSEQ multiplex PCR. The sample totals some 60,000 clones; its top ten clones hold less than 6%. Input material: PBMCs. These TCRs come from a man in his thirties or forties in good health and CMV-seropositive.

V gene TRBV5-1 combines with J gene TRBJ2-7; perhaps TRBD1 as D (6 bases). Between the trimmed V and J ends, which lost 0 bases and 7 bases, there was a span of 14 bases. CDR1 is SGHRS, CDR2 YFSETQ, per germline. The CDR3 contains 14 residues. The DNA of the CDR3 is TGCGCCAGCAGCTTGGCCGCAGGGGACGGTGAGCAGTACTTC. Translated, it gives CASSLAAGDGEQYF.

The chain combines TRBV29-1 with TRBJ1-2; 7 bases are a match to TRBD1. From germline, CDR1 is SQVTM and CDR2 ANQGSEA. The V segment lost 4 bases and the J segment 3 bases; nucleotides outside the gene matches: 5. The CDR3 spans 13 residues. The DNA of the CDR3 is TGCAGCGTTGTTGGACAGGTAGACTATGGCTACACCTTC. Protein product: CSVVGQVDYGYTF.

The chain has TRBV4-1 and TRBJ1-1; TRBD1 is a possible D gene (6 bases). The CDR3 extends over 15 amino acids. Germline V CDR1 and CDR2: MGHRA, YSYEKL. Trimming pared 4 bases from V and 10 bases from J, leaving 22 bases between. The CDR3 coding sequence is TGCGCCAGCAGCCCAACAGGACAGAGGCTTCCCAGAGCTTTCTTT. Translation gives CASSPTGQRLPRAFF.

The V and J genes are TRBV6-1 and TRBJ1-4; D may be TRBD1 (5 bases). Germline CDR1 and CDR2: MNHNS and SASEGT. The germline V and J ends were trimmed by 3 bases and 4 bases, with 9 bases remaining between them. This CDR3 has 14 amino acids. The CDR3, as DNA: TGTGCCAGCAGTGACGGGGGGGGTAATGAAAAACTGTTTTTT. It translates to CASSDGGGNEKLFF.

The chain uses TRBV19 and TRBJ1-1; 7 bases agree with TRBD1. CDR1 is LNHDA and CDR2 is SQIVND in the germline V gene (reference sequence). The V segment lost 4 bases and the J segment 0 bases; nucleotides outside the gene matches: 14. This CDR3 is built from 18 residues. In nucleotides, the CDR3 is TGTGCCAGTAGTACCTACCTTCTAATGGACAGGATGAACACTGAAGCTTTCTTT. Residues: CASSTYLLMDRMNTEAFF.

This chain connects TRBV6-1 to TRBJ2-1; tentatively, D is TRBD1 (6 bases). The CDR3 is made up of 16 amino acids. CDR1 is MNHNS, CDR2 SASEGT, per germline. V shed 2 bases and J shed 5 bases, with 16 bases lying between them. CDR3 region: CASSESGAQKDNEQFF. The CDR3 DNA is TGTGCCAGCAGTGAATCAGGGGCCCAAAAAGACAATGAGCAGTTCTTC.

CDR3 bases: TGTGCCAGCAGTGACCATCCATCTGGAAACACCATATATTTT. The encoded protein is CASSDHPSGNTIYF. The chain couples TRBV2 to TRBJ1-3; D unresolved. Germline V gives CDR1 SNHLY, CDR2 FYNNEI. V dropped 3 bases and J dropped 1 base, with 7 bases sitting between them. There are 14 residues in the CDR3.

This chain joins TRBV7-9 and TRBJ2-7; D unresolved. The germline V and J ends were trimmed by 2 bases and 3 bases, with 5 bases remaining between them. The V gene's germline CDR1 is SEHNR and CDR2 FQNEAQ (reference sequence). The CDR3 sequence is 12 residues long. The CDR3 reads CASSLTNYEQYF. For the CDR3, the DNA is TGTGCCAGCAGCTTAACAAACTACGAGCAGTACTTC. The full variable domain, in which reference TRBV7-9 and TRBJ2-7 provide the parts outside the CDR3, is DTGVSQNPRHKITKRGQNVTFRCDPISEHNRLYWYRQTLGQGPEFLTYFQNEAQLEKSRLLSDRFSAERPKGSFSTLEIQRTEQGDSAMYLCASSLTNYEQYFGPGTRLTVT.

The DNA of the CDR3 is TGTGCCTGGAAAGGGGGCGGTGATGGCTACACCTTC. Protein: CAWKGGGDGYTF. The chain links TRBV30 to TRBJ1-2; TRBD1 matches at 7 bases. V lost 4 bases and J lost 6; bases outside the gene matches: 5. The germline V gene encodes CDR1 GTSNPN and CDR2 SVGIG (reference sequence). The CDR3 has 12 amino acids. The variable domain in full, completed from reference TRBV30 and TRBJ1-2, reads SQTIHQWPATLVQPVGSPLSLECTVEGTSNPNLYWYRQAAGRGLQLLFYSVGIGQISSEVPQNLSASRPQDRQFILSSKKLLLSDSGFYLCAWKGGGDGYTFGSGTRLTVV.